This T cell receptor (beta chain) was recovered during a study of T cell responses to AZD1222 COVID-19 vaccine. Study-wide background: Combined were second doses at about 4 or about 12 weeks. Notes on the study in general: Researchers took repertoire samples only after the peak T cell response had come. White British donors predominated, females outnumbered males, and clonal diversity was possibly underestimated. Epitopes outside B.1.351 and B.1.1.7 mutated regions reportedly drew nearly half of spike TCRs.

The CDR3 sequence is 13 residues long. V was trimmed by 4 bases and J by 3 bases, leaving 9 bases between them. The table came from immunoSEQ multiplex PCR; TCRdb's copy has only in-frame clones and leaves some out. The sample records some 130,000 clones, 85% to 95% being singletons. About this clone: The target antigen is unknown.

The V gene is TRBV12-3 or TRBV12-4, the J gene TRBJ1-1; D not certain. The sample here was peripheral blood, taken on day 0 of AZD1222 vaccination. This TCR was sampled from an adult in good health. DNA of the CDR3: TGTGCCAGCAGTTATCGGAAGGACACTGAAGCTTTCTTT. Protein sequence: CASSYRKDTEAFF.